This T cell receptor (beta chain) is from a study of OX40 agonist ivuxolimab in advanced cancers. Study-level information: With a range of roughly 20 to 80, age averaged roughly 60 years, and around 83% were male.

About this clone: The target antigen is unknown.

This CDR3 contains 15 residues. Looked up from germline, CDR1 is SGHKS and CDR2 is YYEKEE (reference sequence). The V and J ends lost 4 bases and 0 bases respectively, with 14 bases between them. Findings and caveats of the study: Among patients with partial responses at 0.1-3.0 mg/kg, clonal expansion was among the lowest.

Sequenced by immunoSEQ multiplex PCR; TCRdb stores in-frame clones only, minus some. The sample contains roughly 64,000 clones, about four fifths of which appear only once. The V call is TRBV5-5, the J call TRBJ2-7; D is undetermined. The sequence came from an adult with an advanced solid tumor such as melanoma, head and neck, liver or kidney cancer. The source material was CD4+ or CD8+ T cells sorted from blood, sampled in a trial of the OX40 agonist ivuxolimab. CDR3 nucleotide sequence: TGTGCCAGCAGCCCGACGGGCCAAGTCTCCTACGAGCAGTACTTC. It is translated as CASSPTGQVSYEQYF.